This note documents a single T cell receptor (beta chain) sequence. Antigen: not known. Preparing the TCRbeta library involved the use of unique molecular identifiers. A single record per CDR3 protein comes from TCRdb applying MiXCR to the PCR reads. The sample holds about 980,000 distinct CDR3 sequences, around 30% seen once. Trimming cost V 3 bases and J 2 bases; bases outside gene matches: 3. The CDR3 is 14 residues long. The germline CDR1 and CDR2 sequences are DFQATT and SNEGSKA (reference sequence). This sample was taken from a study of T-cell reconstitution after alpha-beta-depleted transplantation in children. Findings and limits, study-wide: Expanded clones from the graft, numbering several hundred, reportedly supplied alpha-beta T cells about two months after transplant. When one year had passed after transplant, most T-cell counts and diversity came from newly produced T cells.

The TCR was taken from a boy younger than two who had a stem cell transplant for SCID, so the T cells may come from the graft donor. The rearrangement links TRBV20-1 to TRBJ2-2; 7 nucleotides line up with TRBD1. The sample was PBMCs, mostly from graft donor cells, taken 360 days after TCRalphabeta/CD19-depleted stem cell transplant. CDR3 sequence reads: CSARGQLNTGELFF. The CDR3, as DNA: TGCAGTGCTAGGGGACAGCTTAACACCGGGGAGCTGTTTTTT.